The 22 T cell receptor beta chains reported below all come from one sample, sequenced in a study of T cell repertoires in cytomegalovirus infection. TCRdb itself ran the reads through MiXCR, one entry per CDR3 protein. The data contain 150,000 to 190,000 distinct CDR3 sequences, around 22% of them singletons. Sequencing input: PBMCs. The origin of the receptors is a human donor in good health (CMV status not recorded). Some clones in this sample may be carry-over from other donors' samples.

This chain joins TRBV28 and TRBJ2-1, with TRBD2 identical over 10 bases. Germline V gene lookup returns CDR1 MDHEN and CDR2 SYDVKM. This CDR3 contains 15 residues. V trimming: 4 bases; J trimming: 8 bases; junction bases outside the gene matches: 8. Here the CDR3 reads CASSSQREGQDEQFF. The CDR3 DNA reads TGTGCCAGCAGTTCCCAGCGGGAGGGCCAGGATGAGCAGTTCTTC.

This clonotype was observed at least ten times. The CDR3 reads CASSFEGAYGNQPQHF. The DNA of the CDR3 is TGTGCCAGCAGCTTTGAGGGGGCATATGGGAATCAGCCCCAGCATTTT. The chain employs TRBV7-2 and TRBJ1-5, with 7 bases fitting TRBD1. This CDR3 comprises 16 residues. Germline V gene lookup returns CDR1 SGHTA and CDR2 FQGNSA. With V trimmed by 3 bases and J by 4 bases, 9 bases remained unmatched. The full variable domain, rest sourced from reference TRBV7-2 and TRBJ1-5, is GAGVSQSPSNKVTEKGKDVELRCDPISGHTALYWYRQSLGQGLEFLIYFQGNSAPDKSGLPSDRFSAERTGGSVSTLTIQRTQQEDSAVYLCASSFEGAYGNQPQHFGDGTRLSIL.

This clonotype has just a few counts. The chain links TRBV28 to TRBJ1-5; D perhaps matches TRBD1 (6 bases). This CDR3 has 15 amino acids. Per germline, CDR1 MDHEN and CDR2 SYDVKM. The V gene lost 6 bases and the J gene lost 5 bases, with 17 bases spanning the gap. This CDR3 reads CASSRDTQGYQPQHF. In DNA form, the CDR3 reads TGTGCCAGCAGCAGAGACACCCAGGGGTATCAGCCCCAGCATTTT.

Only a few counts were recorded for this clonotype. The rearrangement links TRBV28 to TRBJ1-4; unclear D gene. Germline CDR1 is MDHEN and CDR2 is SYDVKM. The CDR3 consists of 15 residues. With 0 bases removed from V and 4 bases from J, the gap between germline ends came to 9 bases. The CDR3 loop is CASSLWDRDNEKLFF. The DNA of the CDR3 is TGTGCCAGCAGTTTATGGGACCGAGATAATGAAAAACTGTTTTTT.

This chain's CDR3 is CASSLTGTLVNEQFF. The CDR3 DNA follows: TGTGCCAGCAGCTTAACCGGGACTCTAGTCAATGAGCAGTTCTTC. This chain links TRBV5-4 with TRBJ2-1; tentative D call: TRBD2 (6 bases). Trimming left V 2 bases short and J 6 bases short, with 15 bases between. Germline values: CDR1 SGHNT, CDR2 YYREEE (reference sequence). The CDR3 covers 15 residues.

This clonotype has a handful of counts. CDR3: CASSPQGRLTNGYTF. CDR3 DNA sequence: TGTGCCAGTAGTCCACAGGGGAGGCTTACGAATGGCTACACCTTC. This rearrangement joins TRBV19 to TRBJ1-2; 7 positions agree with TRBD1. The CDR3 consists of 15 residues. The germline gives CDR1 LNHDA, CDR2 SQIVND (reference sequence). J was trimmed by 6 bases and V by 5 bases; bases with no gene match: 12.

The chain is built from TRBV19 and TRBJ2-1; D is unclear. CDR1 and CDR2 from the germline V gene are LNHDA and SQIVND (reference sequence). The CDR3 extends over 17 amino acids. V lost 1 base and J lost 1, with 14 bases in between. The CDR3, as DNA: TGTGCCAGTAGTATAGTCCCCGGGCAATTTTCCTACAATGAGCAGTTCTTC. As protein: CASSIVPGQFSYNEQFF.

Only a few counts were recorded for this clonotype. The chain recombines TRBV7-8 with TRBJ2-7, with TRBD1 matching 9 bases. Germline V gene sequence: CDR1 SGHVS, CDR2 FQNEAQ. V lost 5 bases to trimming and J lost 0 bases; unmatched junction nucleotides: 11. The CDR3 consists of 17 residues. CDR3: CASSLGTGRATSYEQYF. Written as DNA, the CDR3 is TGTGCCAGCAGCCTCGGGACAGGGAGGGCCACCTCCTACGAGCAGTACTTC.

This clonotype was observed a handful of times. DNA for the CDR3: TGCGCCAGCAGCCAAGATCTAAGGGGCGCTACGTTCTTC. Residues: CASSQDLRGATFF. V usage is TRBV4-1 and J usage is TRBJ2-1; the D gene is possibly TRBD1 (5 bases). From germline, CDR1 is MGHRA and CDR2 YSYEKL. The germline V and J ends were trimmed by 0 bases and 15 bases, with 15 bases remaining between them. The CDR3 consists of 13 residues.

The CDR3 loop reads CASSVGSRPGGYTF. The CDR3 bases are TGTGCCAGCAGCGTAGGATCCAGGCCAGGGGGCTACACCTTC. V and J are TRBV9 and TRBJ1-2; possibly TRBD1 for D (5 bases). Germline assignment: CDR1 SGDLS and CDR2 YYNGEE. V shed 0 bases and J shed 8 bases, with 14 bases lying between them. The length of the CDR3 is 14 residues.

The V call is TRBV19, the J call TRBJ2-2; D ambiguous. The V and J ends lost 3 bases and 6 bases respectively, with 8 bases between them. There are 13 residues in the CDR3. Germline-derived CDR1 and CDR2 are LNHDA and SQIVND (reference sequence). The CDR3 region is CASSMMYSGELFF. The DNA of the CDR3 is TGTGCCAGTAGTATGATGTACTCCGGGGAGCTGTTTTTT. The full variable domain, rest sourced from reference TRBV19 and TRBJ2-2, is DGGITQSPKYLFRKEGQNVTLSCEQNLNHDAMYWYRQDPGQGLRLIYYSQIVNDFQKGDIAEGYSVSREKKESFPLTVTSAQKNPTAFYLCASSMMYSGELFFGEGSRLTVL.

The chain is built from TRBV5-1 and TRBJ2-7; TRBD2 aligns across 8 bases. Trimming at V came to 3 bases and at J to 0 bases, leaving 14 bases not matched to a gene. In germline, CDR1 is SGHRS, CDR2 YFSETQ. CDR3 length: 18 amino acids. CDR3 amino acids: CASSYGLSGGRSSYEQYF. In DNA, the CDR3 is TGCGCCAGCAGCTATGGACTAAGCGGGGGTCGGAGCTCCTACGAGCAGTACTTC. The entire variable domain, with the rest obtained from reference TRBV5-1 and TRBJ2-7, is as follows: KAGVTQTPRYLIKTRGQQVTLSCSPISGHRSVSWYQQTPGQGLQFLFEYFSETQRNKGNFPGRFSGRQFSNSRSEMNVSTLELGDSALYLCASSYGLSGGRSSYEQYFGPGTRLTVT.

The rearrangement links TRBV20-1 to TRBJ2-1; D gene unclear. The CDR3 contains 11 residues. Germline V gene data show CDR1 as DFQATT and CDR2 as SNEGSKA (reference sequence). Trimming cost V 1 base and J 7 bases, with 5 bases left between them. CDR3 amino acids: CSARVVNEQFF. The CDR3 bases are TGCAGTGCTAGAGTCGTAAATGAGCAGTTCTTC.

Here the CDR3 reads CASSRNLGSLSYEQYF. The CDR3 DNA reads as TGTGCCAGCAGCCGCAACCTAGGGTCCCTCTCCTACGAGCAGTACTTC. The genes are TRBV14 and TRBJ2-7; D is undetermined. The CDR3 runs 16 residues. V was shortened by 4 bases and J by 0 bases, with 16 bases between the two germline ends. Germline assignment: CDR1 SGHDN and CDR2 FVKESK.

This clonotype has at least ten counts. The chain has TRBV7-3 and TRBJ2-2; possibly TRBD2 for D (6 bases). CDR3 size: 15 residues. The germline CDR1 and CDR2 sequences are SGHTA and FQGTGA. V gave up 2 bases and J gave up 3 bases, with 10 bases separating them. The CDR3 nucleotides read TGTGCCAGCAGCTTAGACGGCGGGGACACCGGGGAGCTGTTTTTT. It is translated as CASSLDGGDTGELFF.

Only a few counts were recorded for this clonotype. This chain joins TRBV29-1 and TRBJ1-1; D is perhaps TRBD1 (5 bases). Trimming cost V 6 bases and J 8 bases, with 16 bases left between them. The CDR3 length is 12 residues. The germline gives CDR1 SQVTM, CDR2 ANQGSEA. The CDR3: CSVAGQGKEAFF. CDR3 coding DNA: TGCAGCGTAGCCGGCCAGGGTAAAGAAGCTTTCTTT.

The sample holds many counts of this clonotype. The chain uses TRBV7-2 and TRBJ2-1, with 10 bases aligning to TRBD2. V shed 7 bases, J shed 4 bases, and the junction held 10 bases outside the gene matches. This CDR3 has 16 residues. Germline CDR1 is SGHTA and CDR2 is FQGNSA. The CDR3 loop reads CASTNVGTSAYNEQFF. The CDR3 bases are TGTGCCAGCACCAATGTGGGGACTAGCGCGTACAATGAGCAGTTCTTC.

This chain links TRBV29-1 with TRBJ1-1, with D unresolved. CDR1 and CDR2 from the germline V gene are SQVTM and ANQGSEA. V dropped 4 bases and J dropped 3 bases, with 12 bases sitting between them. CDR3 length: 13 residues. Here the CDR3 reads CSVGKGRDTEAFF. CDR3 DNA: TGCAGCGTTGGCAAAGGGCGAGACACTGAAGCTTTCTTT.

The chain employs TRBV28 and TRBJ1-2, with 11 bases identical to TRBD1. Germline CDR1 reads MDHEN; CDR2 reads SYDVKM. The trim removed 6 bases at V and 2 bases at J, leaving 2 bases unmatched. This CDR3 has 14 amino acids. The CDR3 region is CASSRDRGNYGYTF. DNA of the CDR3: TGTGCCAGCAGCCGGGACAGGGGGAACTATGGCTACACCTTC.

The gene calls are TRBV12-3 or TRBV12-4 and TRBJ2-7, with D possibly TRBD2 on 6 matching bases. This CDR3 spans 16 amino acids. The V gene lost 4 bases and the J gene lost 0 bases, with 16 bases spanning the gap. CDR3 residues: CASSSQGGLGSYEQYF. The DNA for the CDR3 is TGTGCCAGCAGTTCTCAGGGAGGATTGGGCTCCTACGAGCAGTACTTC.

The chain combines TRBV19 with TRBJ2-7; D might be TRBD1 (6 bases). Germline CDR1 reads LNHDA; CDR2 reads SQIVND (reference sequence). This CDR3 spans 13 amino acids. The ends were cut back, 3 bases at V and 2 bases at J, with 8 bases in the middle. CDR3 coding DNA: TGTGCCAGTAGTATTTCAGGGGCCTACGAGCAGTACTTC. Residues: CASSISGAYEQYF.

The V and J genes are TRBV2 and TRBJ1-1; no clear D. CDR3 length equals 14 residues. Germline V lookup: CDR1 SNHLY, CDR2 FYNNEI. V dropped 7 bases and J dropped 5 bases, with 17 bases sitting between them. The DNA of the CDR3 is TGTGCCAGCACCGAAGTGCAGTTAGGGACTGAAGCTTTCTTT. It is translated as CASTEVQLGTEAFF.